A single sample gave rise to the 8 T cell receptor beta chains below, sequenced in a study of cytomegalovirus exposure and HLA in healthy donors (dated by TCRdb to about 2017). Libraries were prepared through the immunoSEQ multiplex PCR assay. For the multiplex PCR, a mixture combining 60 forward primers for TCR Vbeta segments and 13 reverse primers for TCR Jbeta segments was used. Held by TCRdb, this immuneACCESS table contains in-frame sequences only and omits some clones. Under half of the omission traces to an unresolved V gene where checked; the cause of the rest is unknown. Within this sample are 100,000 to 150,000 clones, with approximately 80% of them counted one time only. In total, the top ten clones hold around 2% of the sample. Sequenced input: PBMCs. All receptors derive from a female donor in good health and CMV-seropositive.

This chain uses TRBV28 with TRBJ2-2, with TRBD1 matching 10 bases. Germline V lookup: CDR1 MDHEN, CDR2 SYDVKM. The CDR3 runs 16 residues. V lost 5 bases to trimming and J lost 7 bases; unmatched junction nucleotides: 10. CDR3 sequence: CASSRNGQGERGELFF. The CDR3 DNA reads as TGTGCCAGCAGTCGAAACGGACAGGGGGAGCGCGGGGAGCTGTTTTTT.

Concerning this clone itself: In this CDR3 the conserved last residue, phenylalanine or tryptophan, is missing, so a read error is likely. V is TRBV7-9 and J is TRBJ1-1; 8 bases align to TRBD1. The CDR3 contains 15 residues. CDR1 is SEHNR and CDR2 is FQNEAQ in the germline V gene (reference sequence). V lost 3 bases to trimming and J lost 4 bases; unmatched junction nucleotides: 7. CDR3 protein: CASSLTDREGTEAFL. CDR3 sequence (DNA): TGTGCCAGCAGCTTGACGGACAGGGAGGGCACTGAAGCTTTCCTT.

Details on this clone: The sample holds other DNA sequences that translate to the same CDR3. The rearrangement uses TRBV28 and TRBJ1-5; D not resolved. Trimming cost V 6 bases and J 4 bases, with 4 bases left between them. Looked up from germline, CDR1 is MDHEN and CDR2 is SYDVKM. The CDR3 sequence is 11 residues long. The CDR3 DNA reads as TGTGCCAGCAGCCTTAATCAGCCCCAGCATTTT. Amino acids: CASSLNQPQHF.

The chain links TRBV5-1 to TRBJ2-2, with 10 nucleotides matching TRBD1. Trimming took 1 base from V and 5 from J; bases not matched to a gene: 8. Germline CDR1 SGHRS, CDR2 YFSETQ. This CDR3 region has 17 residues. The CDR3 protein is CASSLNSGQGGTGELFF. The DNA for the CDR3 is TGCGCCAGCAGCTTGAACTCCGGACAGGGGGGTACCGGGGAGCTGTTTTTT.

The chain uses TRBV5-1 and TRBJ2-7; a weak D match, TRBD1 (6 bases). V lost 4 bases and J 2 bases, leaving 13 bases between the germline ends. This CDR3 contains 14 residues. Germline V CDR1 and CDR2: SGHRS, YFSETQ. CDR3: CASSPTPGAYEQYF. The CDR3 DNA reads as TGCGCCAGCAGCCCGACCCCAGGGGCCTACGAGCAGTACTTC.

The rearrangement joins TRBV7-9 to TRBJ2-3, with 7 positions matching TRBD2. The V and J ends lost 3 bases and 1 base, in that order; junction bases with no gene match: 7. The CDR3 spans 16 residues. Germline lookup yields CDR1 SEHNR and CDR2 FQNEAQ (reference sequence). The CDR3 DNA follows: TGTGCCAGCAGCTTTGGGCTAGCGGCGCGCACAGATACGCAGTATTTT. Protein sequence: CASSFGLAARTDTQYF.

This clone occurred a few times. The chain joins TRBV10-1 to TRBJ1-1; D may be TRBD1 (5 bases). V lost 4 bases, J lost 5 bases, and 11 bases lay in between. Per the germline V gene, CDR1 is WNHNN and CDR2 is SYGVQD (reference sequence). The CDR3 loop spans 13 amino acids. Here the CDR3 reads CASSVGPGTEAFF. The CDR3 DNA is TGCGCCAGCAGTGTGGGGCCTGGGACTGAAGCTTTCTTT.

The gene calls are TRBV5-4 and TRBJ2-5; 10 nucleotides match TRBD2. The CDR3 sequence is 16 residues long. The germline V gene has CDR1 SGHNT and CDR2 YYREEE (reference sequence). The V gene end was trimmed by 2 bases and the J gene end by 4 bases; junction bases not matched to a gene: 8. This CDR3 is CASSLSSGRFLETQYF. The CDR3 nucleotides read TGTGCCAGCAGCTTAAGTAGCGGGAGGTTCCTAGAGACCCAGTACTTC.